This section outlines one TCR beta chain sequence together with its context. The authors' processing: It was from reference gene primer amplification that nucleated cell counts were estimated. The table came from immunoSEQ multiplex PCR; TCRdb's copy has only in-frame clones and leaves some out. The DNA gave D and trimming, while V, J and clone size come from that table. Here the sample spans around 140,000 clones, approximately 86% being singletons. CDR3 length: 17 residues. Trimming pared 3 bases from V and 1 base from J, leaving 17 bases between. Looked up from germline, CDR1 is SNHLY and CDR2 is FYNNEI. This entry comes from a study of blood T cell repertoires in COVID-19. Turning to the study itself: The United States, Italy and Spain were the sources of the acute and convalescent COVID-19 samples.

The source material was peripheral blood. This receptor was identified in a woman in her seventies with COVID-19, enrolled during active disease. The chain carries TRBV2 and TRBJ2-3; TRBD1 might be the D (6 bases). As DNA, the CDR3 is TGTGCCAGCAGTGACATCCGAGCAGGGGTCGGCACAGATACGCAGTATTTT. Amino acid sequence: CASSDIRAGVGTDTQYF.